The rows below give T cell receptor beta chains drawn from one sample of a study of blood T cell repertoires in COVID-19. Assay: immunoSEQ multiplex PCR; the TCRdb copy retains only in-frame clones and omits some. The data contain under 250,000 clones, 80% to 85% of them singletons. Sequencing was carried out using PBMCs or T cells enriched from blood (not recorded which). The receptor set was obtained from a woman between 45 and 65 years old with acute COVID-19. Both conserved end residues are part of each CDR3.

V	CDR3
TRBV5-1	CASSVRQNTEAFF
TRBV28	CASSSYGLRPGQDIYEQYF
TRBV7-2	CASSLRAGVGEQYF
TRBV7-3	CASSLTGEASGNTIYF
TRBV28	CASSLRQGVGETQYF
TRBV7-3	CASSLGRTDTQYF
TRBV5-1	CASSPSGTSGGGGTDTQYF
TRBV2	CASSRQGDTIYF
TRBV18	CASSPLIGPKNIQYF
TRBV27	CASARGGGAGNTIYF
TRBV6-5	CASRQNQPQHF
TRBV6-2/TRBV6-3	CASSLQGETYEQYF
TRBV9	CASSVEGTSLYGYTF
TRBV28	CASSLQGADYGYTF
TRBV7-8	CASSLLETTNEKLFF
TRBV5-4	CASSSGHPTDTQYF
TRBV29-1	CSVEDSGGGYTF
TRBV7-9	CASSSTGPQETQYF
TRBV5-1	CASSLGQASDTQYF
TRBV28	CASLRGGAGNTIYF
TRBV6-2/TRBV6-3	CASSPVRGPDYEQYF
TRBV5-5	CASSLTGQGPYGYTF
TRBV4-1	CASSQDSPGTGYLGEQYF
TRBV6-5	CASSPGSLTEAFF
TRBV18	CASSPQTAGQGDTEAFF
TRBV27	CASSTQGTPNEKLFF
TRBV5-1	CASSLDIPSYEQYF
TRBV11-2	CASSLEISLGYEQYF